Below are 18 T cell receptor beta chains sequenced from a single sample in a study of T-cell reconstitution after alpha-beta-depleted transplantation in children. The authors prepared the TCRbeta library with unique molecular identifiers. One entry per CDR3 protein results from TCRdb running MiXCR on the PCR reads. Among 600,000 to 700,000 distinct CDR3 sequences listed, 16% were seen once. The sequencing here drew on PBMCs from the stem cell graft donor, taken from the stem cell graft. Every receptor here comes from a human donor who donated a stem cell graft to a child with acute myeloid leukemia.

Many counts were recorded for this clonotype. The J gene is TRBJ2-7, the V gene TRBV7-9, with TRBD1 as a possible D gene (5 bases). Per germline, CDR1 SEHNR and CDR2 FQNEAQ (reference sequence). The CDR3 loop spans 12 amino acids. Trimming pared 5 bases from V and 3 bases from J, leaving 8 bases between. Here the CDR3 reads CASSIQGYEQYF. In DNA form, the CDR3 reads TGTGCCAGCAGCATCCAGGGCTACGAGCAGTACTTC.

The table lists this clonotype with many counts. The chain recombines TRBV20-1 with TRBJ2-7, with D hard to call. Trimming cost V 3 bases and J 0 bases, with 9 bases left between them. CDR1 DFQATT and CDR2 SNEGSKA come from the germline V gene (reference sequence). The CDR3 sequence is 13 residues long. CDR3 coding DNA: TGCAGTGCTAGCCTCGAAAGCTCCTACGAGCAGTACTTC. It codes for CSASLESSYEQYF.

This clonotype was seen a handful of times. This chain joins TRBV4-3 and TRBJ2-7; D gene unclear. Germline CDR1 and CDR2: LGHNA and YSLEER. V lost 4 bases to trimming and J lost 7 bases, with 14 bases between them. The CDR3 totals 13 residues. The CDR3: CASSLGLGKEQYF. DNA for the CDR3: TGCGCCAGCAGCCTCGGTCTGGGGAAAGAGCAGTACTTC.

This clonotype was seen at least ten times. The chain recombines TRBV29-1 with TRBJ1-1; D perhaps matches TRBD1 (6 bases). V lost 4 bases and J lost 4, with 16 bases in between. Germline V CDR1 and CDR2: SQVTM, ANQGSEA. The CDR3 totals 14 residues. The CDR3 protein is CSVGPGHGLTEAFF. The CDR3 region has the DNA TGCAGCGTTGGGCCGGGACACGGACTCACTGAAGCTTTCTTT.

This clonotype was detected only a few times. V gene TRBV20-1 combines with J gene TRBJ1-1, with 7 positions matching TRBD1. The junction had 4 bases not matched to a gene; V was cut back by 3 bases and J by 6 bases. Germline V gene sequence: CDR1 DFQATT, CDR2 SNEGSKA (reference sequence). This CDR3 contains 12 residues. CDR3 in DNA: TGCAGTGCTAGCAGGGGGTGCGCTGAAGCTTTCTTT. Translation: CSASRGCAEAFF.

This clonotype has more than one count but fewer than ten. This chain uses TRBV29-1 with TRBJ2-5, with D possibly TRBD1 on 6 matching bases. This CDR3 has 15 residues. Germline values: CDR1 SQVTM, CDR2 ANQGSEA. Trimming shortened V by 6 bases and J by 5 bases, and 22 bases separated the two germline ends. This chain's CDR3 is CSVDWASRGGETQYF. CDR3 sequence (DNA): TGCAGCGTCGACTGGGCATCCAGGGGTGGCGAGACCCAGTACTTC. Filled out from reference TRBV29-1 and TRBJ2-5, the complete variable domain reads SAVISQKPSRDICQRGTSLTIQCQVDSQVTMMFWYRQQPGQSLTLIATANQGSEATYESGFVIDKFPISRPNLTFSTLTVSNMSPEDSSIYLCSVDWASRGGETQYFGPGTRLLVL.

This clonotype occurred many times. The CDR3 sequence: CSAKTGQGVETQYF. DNA for the CDR3: TGCAGTGCCAAAACGGGACAGGGTGTGGAGACCCAGTACTTC. V usage is TRBV20-1 and J usage is TRBJ2-5, with 9 bases identical to TRBD1. The CDR3 has 14 amino acids. The ends lost 6 bases at V and 5 bases at J; junction bases unmatched: 10. Germline-derived CDR1 and CDR2 are DFQATT and SNEGSKA (reference sequence).

V usage is TRBV7-9 and J usage is TRBJ2-1, with 11 bases identical to TRBD2. V shed 0 bases and J 7 bases; nucleotides not matched to a gene: 5. CDR1 is SEHNR and CDR2 is FQNEAQ in the germline V gene (reference sequence). This CDR3 region has 16 residues. CDR3 amino acids: CASSLAPSGGQNEQFF. The CDR3 bases are TGTGCCAGCAGCTTAGCGCCTAGCGGGGGGCAGAATGAGCAGTTCTTC.

This clonotype was recorded at least ten times. The V call is TRBV20-1, the J call TRBJ2-3; D is perhaps TRBD1 or TRBD2 (6 bases each). The ends were cut back, 5 bases at V and 1 base at J, with 16 bases in the middle. Germline CDR1 and CDR2: DFQATT and SNEGSKA (reference sequence). CDR3 size: 15 residues. The CDR3 DNA reads as TGCAGTGCTCCCAATCCGGGGGCGGGCACAGATACGCAGTATTTT. Amino acids: CSAPNPGAGTDTQYF.

This clonotype was recorded a few times. The rearrangement joins TRBV29-1 to TRBJ1-1; 10 positions match TRBD1. The V gene end was trimmed by 7 bases and the J gene end by 1 base; junction bases not matched to a gene: 18. CDR1 and CDR2 (germline): SQVTM, ANQGSEA. The length of the CDR3 is 18 residues. In DNA form, the CDR3 reads TGCAGCGCTACGGAACTATGGACAGGGGGAAAAGGGAACACTGAAGCTTTCTTT. This translates into CSATELWTGGKGNTEAFF.

This clonotype came up many times. This chain uses TRBV6-5 with TRBJ2-3; no definite D call. CDR3 length: 14 amino acids. Looked up from germline, CDR1 is MNHEY and CDR2 is SVGAGI. The V end was cut by 2 bases, the J end by 5 bases, with 11 bases between. The CDR3 DNA sequence: TGTGCCAGCAGTTACCGTGGCAGCTTAGATACGCAGTATTTT. Protein product: CASSYRGSLDTQYF.

V usage is TRBV7-2 and J usage is TRBJ1-4; 8 bases map to TRBD1. V was clipped by 0 bases and J by 3 bases; unmatched bases: 6. The CDR3 is 17 residues long. Germline lookup yields CDR1 SGHTA and CDR2 FQGNSA. CDR3 sequence: CASSLAPGGRPNEKLFF. CDR3 in DNA: TGTGCCAGCAGCTTAGCCCCAGGGGGCAGACCTAATGAAAAACTGTTTTTT.

This clonotype was seen ten or more times. V and J are TRBV29-1 and TRBJ1-1; D ambiguous. This CDR3 is 13 amino acids long. Per germline, CDR1 SQVTM and CDR2 ANQGSEA. V lost 2 bases to trimming and J lost 1 base, with 8 bases between them. CDR3 DNA sequence: TGCAGCGTTGAACGGGCAGAGAACACTGAAGCTTTCTTT. It codes for CSVERAENTEAFF.

The rearrangement links TRBV11-2 to TRBJ2-1, with D tentatively TRBD2 (6 bases). CDR1 SGHAT and CDR2 FQNNGV come from the germline V gene. Trimming left V 0 bases short and J 2 bases short, with 17 bases between. The CDR3 totals 18 residues. The CDR3 here is CASSLDGPFGGTYNEQFF. CDR3 nucleotide sequence: TGTGCCAGCAGCTTAGATGGACCTTTTGGGGGGACCTACAATGAGCAGTTCTTC.

This clonotype was seen only a few times. DNA for the CDR3: TGTGCCAGCAGCACACTGGATCTTAACTATGGCTACACCTTC. Translation gives CASSTLDLNYGYTF. The chain recombines TRBV6-1 with TRBJ1-2; D remains unclear. This CDR3 has 14 amino acids. The ends were cut back, 6 bases at V and 1 base at J, with 12 bases in the middle. Germline CDR1 is MNHNS and CDR2 is SASEGT.

The genes are TRBV7-9 and TRBJ1-1, with 9 bases identical to TRBD1. CDR1 and CDR2 from the germline V gene are SEHNR and FQNEAQ (reference sequence). V shed 5 bases and J 2 bases; nucleotides not matched to a gene: 6. This CDR3 region has 15 residues. CDR3 amino acids: CASSGRTGGNTEAFF. The CDR3 region has the DNA TGTGCCAGCAGCGGACGAACAGGGGGCAACACTGAAGCTTTCTTT.

V is TRBV5-1 and J is TRBJ1-3; possibly TRBD1 for D (5 bases). Germline-derived CDR1 and CDR2 are SGHRS and YFSETQ. The CDR3 has 16 amino acids. V shed 0 bases and J shed 7 bases, with 17 bases lying between them. CDR3 DNA sequence: TGCGCCAGCAGCTTGGAAGGGACGGCGTCCGGGAACACCATATATTTT. It yields the protein CASSLEGTASGNTIYF.

The chain has TRBV10-3 and TRBJ2-5; D not resolved. CDR1 and CDR2 from the germline V gene are ENHRY and SYGVKD. The germline V and J ends were trimmed by 2 bases and 5 bases, with 9 bases remaining between them. There are 13 residues in the CDR3. The CDR3 is CAISEGVEETQYF. CDR3 in DNA: TGTGCCATCAGTGAGGGGGTGGAGGAGACCCAGTACTTC.